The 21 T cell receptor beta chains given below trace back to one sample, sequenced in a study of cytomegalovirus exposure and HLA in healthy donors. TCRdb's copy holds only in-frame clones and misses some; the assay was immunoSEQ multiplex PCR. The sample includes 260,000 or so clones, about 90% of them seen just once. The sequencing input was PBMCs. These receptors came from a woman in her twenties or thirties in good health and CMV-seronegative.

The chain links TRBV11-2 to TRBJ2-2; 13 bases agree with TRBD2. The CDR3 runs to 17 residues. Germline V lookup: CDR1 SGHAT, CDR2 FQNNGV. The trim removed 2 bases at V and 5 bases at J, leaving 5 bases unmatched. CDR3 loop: CASSLTSGRAATGELFF. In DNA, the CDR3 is TGTGCCAGCAGCTTAACTAGCGGGAGGGCCGCAACCGGGGAGCTGTTTTTT.

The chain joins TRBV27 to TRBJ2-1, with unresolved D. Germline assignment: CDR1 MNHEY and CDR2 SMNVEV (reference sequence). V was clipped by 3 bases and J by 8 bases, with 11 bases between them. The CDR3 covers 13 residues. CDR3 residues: CASSFTGTYEQFF. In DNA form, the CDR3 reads TGTGCCAGCAGTTTCACCGGAACCTATGAGCAGTTCTTC.

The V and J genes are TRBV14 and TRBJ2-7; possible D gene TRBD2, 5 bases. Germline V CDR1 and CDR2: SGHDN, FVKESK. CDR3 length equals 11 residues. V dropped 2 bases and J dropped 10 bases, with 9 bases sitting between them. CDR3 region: CASSQRGVQYF. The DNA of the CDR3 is TGTGCCAGCAGCCAACGGGGTGTACAGTACTTC.

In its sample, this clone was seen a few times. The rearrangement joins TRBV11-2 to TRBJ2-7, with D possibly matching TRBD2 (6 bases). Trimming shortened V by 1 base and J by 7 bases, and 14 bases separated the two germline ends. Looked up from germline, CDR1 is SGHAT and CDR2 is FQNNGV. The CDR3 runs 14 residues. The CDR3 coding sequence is TGTGCCAGCAGCTTAGTCAGCAGGGCGGGGGAGCAGTACTTC. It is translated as CASSLVSRAGEQYF.

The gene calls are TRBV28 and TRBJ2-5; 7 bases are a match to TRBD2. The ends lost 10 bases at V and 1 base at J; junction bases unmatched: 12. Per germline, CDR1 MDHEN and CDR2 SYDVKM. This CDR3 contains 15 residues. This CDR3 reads CATARFRGGQETQYF. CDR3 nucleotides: TGTGCCACCGCCCGGTTTCGCGGGGGCCAAGAGACCCAGTACTTC.

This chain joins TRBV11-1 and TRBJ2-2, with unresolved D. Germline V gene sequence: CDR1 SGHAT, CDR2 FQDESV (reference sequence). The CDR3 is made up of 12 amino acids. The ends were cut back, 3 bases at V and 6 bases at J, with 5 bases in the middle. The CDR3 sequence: CASSFSSGELFF. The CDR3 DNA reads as TGTGCCAGCAGCTTTTCTTCCGGGGAGCTGTTTTTT. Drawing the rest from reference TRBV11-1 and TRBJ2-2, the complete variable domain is EAEVAQSPRYKITEKSQAVAFWCDPISGHATLYWYRQILGQGPELLVQFQDESVVDDSQLPKDRFSAERLKGVDSTLKIQPAELGDSAMYLCASSFSSGELFFGEGSRLTVL.

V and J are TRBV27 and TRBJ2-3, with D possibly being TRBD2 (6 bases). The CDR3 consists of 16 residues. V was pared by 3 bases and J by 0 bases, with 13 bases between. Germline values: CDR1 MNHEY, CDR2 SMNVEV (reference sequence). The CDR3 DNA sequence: TGTGCCAGCAGTTTCGCGGGGCGCACTAGCACAGATACGCAGTATTTT. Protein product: CASSFAGRTSTDTQYF.

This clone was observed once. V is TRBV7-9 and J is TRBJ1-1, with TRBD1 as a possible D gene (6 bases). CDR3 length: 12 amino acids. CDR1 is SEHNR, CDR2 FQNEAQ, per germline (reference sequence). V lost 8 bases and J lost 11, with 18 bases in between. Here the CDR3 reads CASLRTQGMAFF. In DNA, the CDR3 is TGTGCCAGCCTCAGAACCCAGGGGATGGCTTTCTTT.

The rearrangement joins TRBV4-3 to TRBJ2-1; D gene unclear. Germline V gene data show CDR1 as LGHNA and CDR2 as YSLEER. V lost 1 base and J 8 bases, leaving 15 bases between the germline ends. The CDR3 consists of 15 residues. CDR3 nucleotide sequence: TGCGCCAGCAGCCAAGGCCGCGGCCTCTTGGATGAGCAGTTCTTC. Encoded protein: CASSQGRGLLDEQFF.

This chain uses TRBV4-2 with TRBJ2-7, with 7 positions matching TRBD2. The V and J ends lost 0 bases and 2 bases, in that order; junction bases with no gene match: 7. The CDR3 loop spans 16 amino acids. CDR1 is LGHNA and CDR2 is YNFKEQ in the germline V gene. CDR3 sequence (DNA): TGTGCCAGCAGCCAAGAATCGTGGGAGGGACCCTACGAGCAGTACTTC. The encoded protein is CASSQESWEGPYEQYF.

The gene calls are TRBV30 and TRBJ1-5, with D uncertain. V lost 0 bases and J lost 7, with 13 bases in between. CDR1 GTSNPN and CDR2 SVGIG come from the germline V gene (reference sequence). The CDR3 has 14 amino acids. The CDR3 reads CAWSVRGLRQPQHF. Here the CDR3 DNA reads TGTGCCTGGAGTGTACGAGGGCTGCGGCAGCCCCAGCATTTT. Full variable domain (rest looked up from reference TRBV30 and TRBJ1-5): SQTIHQWPATLVQPVGSPLSLECTVEGTSNPNLYWYRQAAGRGLQLLFYSVGIGQISSEVPQNLSASRPQDRQFILSSKKLLLSDSGFYLCAWSVRGLRQPQHFGDGTRLSIL.

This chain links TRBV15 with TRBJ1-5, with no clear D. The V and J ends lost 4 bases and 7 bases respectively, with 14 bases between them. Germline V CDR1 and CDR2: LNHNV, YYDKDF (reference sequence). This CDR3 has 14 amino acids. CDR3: CATSTQLAEQPQHF. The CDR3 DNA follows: TGTGCCACCAGCACCCAATTGGCGGAACAGCCCCAGCATTTT.

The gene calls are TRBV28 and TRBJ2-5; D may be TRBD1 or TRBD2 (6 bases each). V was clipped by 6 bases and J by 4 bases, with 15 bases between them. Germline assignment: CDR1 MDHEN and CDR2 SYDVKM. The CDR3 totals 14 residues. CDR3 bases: TGTGCCAGCAGCCCGTCCGGGGGCGGAGAGACCCAGTACTTC. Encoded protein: CASSPSGGGETQYF.

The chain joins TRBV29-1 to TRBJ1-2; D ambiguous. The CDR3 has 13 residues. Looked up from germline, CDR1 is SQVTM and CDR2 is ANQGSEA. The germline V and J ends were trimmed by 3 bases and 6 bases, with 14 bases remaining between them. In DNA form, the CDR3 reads TGCAGCGTTGAGGTGGATGCTTTGGATGGCTACACCTTC. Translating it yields CSVEVDALDGYTF.

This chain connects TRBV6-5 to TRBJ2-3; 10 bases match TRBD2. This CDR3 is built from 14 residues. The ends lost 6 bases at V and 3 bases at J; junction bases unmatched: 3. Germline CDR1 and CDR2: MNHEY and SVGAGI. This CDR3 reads CASSQREGTDTQYF. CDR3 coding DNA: TGTGCCAGCAGCCAGCGGGAGGGAACAGATACGCAGTATTTT.

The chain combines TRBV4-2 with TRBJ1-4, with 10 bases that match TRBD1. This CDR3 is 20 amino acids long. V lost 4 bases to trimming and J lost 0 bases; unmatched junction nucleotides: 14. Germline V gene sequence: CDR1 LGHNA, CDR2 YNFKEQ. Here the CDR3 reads CASSPLGDRGPPATNEKLFF. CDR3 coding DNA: TGTGCCAGCAGCCCGCTAGGGGACAGGGGACCACCTGCAACTAATGAAAAACTGTTTTTT.

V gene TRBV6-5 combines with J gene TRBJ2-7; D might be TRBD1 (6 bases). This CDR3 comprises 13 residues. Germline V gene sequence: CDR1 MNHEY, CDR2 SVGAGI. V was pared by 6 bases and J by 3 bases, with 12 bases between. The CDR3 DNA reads TGTGCCAGCAGCCAAAGGGGGTTCTACGAGCAGTACTTC. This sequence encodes CASSQRGFYEQYF.

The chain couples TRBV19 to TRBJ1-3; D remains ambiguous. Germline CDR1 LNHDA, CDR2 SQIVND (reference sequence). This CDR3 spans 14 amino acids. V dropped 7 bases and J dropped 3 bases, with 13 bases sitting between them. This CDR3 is CASIDRGLGNTIYF. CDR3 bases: TGTGCCAGTATCGATCGGGGTCTTGGAAACACCATATATTTT.

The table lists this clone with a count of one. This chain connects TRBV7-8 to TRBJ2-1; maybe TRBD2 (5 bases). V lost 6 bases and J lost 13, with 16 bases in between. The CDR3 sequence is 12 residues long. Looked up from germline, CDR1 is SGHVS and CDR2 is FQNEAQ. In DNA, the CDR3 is TGTGCCAGCAGTTCGGGAAGGGCCCTACAGTTCTTC. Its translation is CASSSGRALQFF.

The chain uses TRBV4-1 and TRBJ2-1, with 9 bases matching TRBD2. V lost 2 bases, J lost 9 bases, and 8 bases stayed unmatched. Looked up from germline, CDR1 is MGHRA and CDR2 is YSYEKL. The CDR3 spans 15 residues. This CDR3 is CASSQLAGIRAEQFF. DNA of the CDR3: TGCGCCAGCAGCCAACTAGCGGGGATTCGTGCTGAGCAGTTCTTC.

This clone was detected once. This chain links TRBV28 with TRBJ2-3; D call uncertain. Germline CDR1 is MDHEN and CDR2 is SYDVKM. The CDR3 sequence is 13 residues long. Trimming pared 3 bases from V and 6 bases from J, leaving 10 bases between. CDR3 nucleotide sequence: TGTGCCAGCAGTTTCCCACACAGCGATACGCAGTATTTT. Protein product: CASSFPHSDTQYF.